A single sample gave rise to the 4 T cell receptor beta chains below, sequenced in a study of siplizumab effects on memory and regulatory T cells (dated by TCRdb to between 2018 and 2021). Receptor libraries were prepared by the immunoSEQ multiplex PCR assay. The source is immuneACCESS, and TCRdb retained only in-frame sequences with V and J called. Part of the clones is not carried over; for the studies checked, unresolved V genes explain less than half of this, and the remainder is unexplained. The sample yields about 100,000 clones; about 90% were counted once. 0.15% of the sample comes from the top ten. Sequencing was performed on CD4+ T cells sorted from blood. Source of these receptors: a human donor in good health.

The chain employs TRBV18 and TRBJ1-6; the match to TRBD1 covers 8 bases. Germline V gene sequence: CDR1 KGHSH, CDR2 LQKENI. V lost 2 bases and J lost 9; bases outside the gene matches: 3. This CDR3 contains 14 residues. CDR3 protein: CASSPFDRGSPLHF. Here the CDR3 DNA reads TGTGCCAGCTCACCATTTGACAGGGGTTCACCCCTCCACTTT.

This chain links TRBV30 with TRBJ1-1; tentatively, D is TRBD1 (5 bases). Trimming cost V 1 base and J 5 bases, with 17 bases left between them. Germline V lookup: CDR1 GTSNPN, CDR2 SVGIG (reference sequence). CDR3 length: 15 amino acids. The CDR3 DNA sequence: TGTGCCTGGAGTGAGGTAACAGGCAGAAGAACTGAAGCTTTCTTT. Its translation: CAWSEVTGRRTEAFF.

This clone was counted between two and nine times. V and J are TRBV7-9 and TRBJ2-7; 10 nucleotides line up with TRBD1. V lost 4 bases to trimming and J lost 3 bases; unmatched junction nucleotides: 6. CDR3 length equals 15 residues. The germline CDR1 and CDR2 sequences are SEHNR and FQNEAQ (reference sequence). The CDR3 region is CASSSLGQGLYEQYF. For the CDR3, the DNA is TGTGCCAGCAGCTCTCTGGGACAGGGGCTCTACGAGCAGTACTTC.

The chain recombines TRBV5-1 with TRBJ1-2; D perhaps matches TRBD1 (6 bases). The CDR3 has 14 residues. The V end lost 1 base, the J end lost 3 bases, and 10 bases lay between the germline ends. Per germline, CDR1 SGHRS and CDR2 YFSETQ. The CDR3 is CASSLLQGDYGYTF. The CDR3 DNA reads TGCGCCAGCAGCTTGTTACAGGGCGACTATGGCTACACCTTC.